One and the same sample provided the 19 T cell receptor beta chains below, sequenced in a study of blood T cell repertoires in COVID-19. Data came from immunoSEQ multiplex PCR; TCRdb stores just in-frame clones and leaves some out. The sample shows 250,000 to 350,000 clones, around 87% of them seen only once. The sample taken for sequencing was peripheral blood. The receptors were gathered from a woman aged 30 to 39 who had recovered from COVID-19.

V is TRBV29-1 and J is TRBJ1-2; D uncertain. Germline lookup yields CDR1 SQVTM and CDR2 ANQGSEA. The CDR3 covers 14 residues. V lost 2 bases and J 2 bases, leaving 12 bases between the germline ends. CDR3 sequence: CSVELLAGNYGYTF. The CDR3 DNA is TGCAGCGTTGAACTCTTAGCGGGCAACTATGGCTACACCTTC.

This clone was seen only a few times. The chain recombines TRBV5-1 with TRBJ1-1, with TRBD1 as a possible D gene (6 bases). CDR3 length: 13 amino acids. The germline V gene encodes CDR1 SGHRS and CDR2 YFSETQ. V was clipped by 0 bases and J by 7 bases, with 10 bases between them. CDR3 residues: CASSLARGGEAFF. CDR3 DNA: TGCGCCAGCAGCTTGGCCAGGGGCGGTGAAGCTTTCTTT.

This clone was observed at least ten times. The chain combines TRBV7-2 with TRBJ2-5, with 7 bases that match TRBD2. There are 15 residues in the CDR3. V dropped 5 bases and J dropped 1; count of bases not matched to a gene: 7. Germline V lookup: CDR1 SGHTA, CDR2 FQGNSA. The CDR3 DNA reads TGTGCCAGCAGCATGTCTAGCGGCCTCCAAGAGACCCAGTACTTC. Protein: CASSMSSGLQETQYF.

The rearrangement joins TRBV3-1 (or the pseudogene TRBV3-2) to TRBJ2-1, with 8 bases lining up with TRBD2. Germline lookup yields CDR1 LGHDT and CDR2 YNNKEL (reference sequence). The CDR3 sequence is 17 residues long. After removal of 0 bases from V and 0 bases from J, the junction contained 4 bases not matched to a gene. As DNA, the CDR3 is TGTGCCAGCAGCCAAGACCCAGCGGGGGACTCCTACAATGAGCAGTTCTTC. Amino acid sequence: CASSQDPAGDSYNEQFF.

This rearrangement joins TRBV7-9 to TRBJ1-6; D uncertain. V was shortened by 5 bases and J by 7 bases, with 12 bases between the two germline ends. From germline, CDR1 is SEHNR and CDR2 FQNEAQ (reference sequence). This CDR3 region has 14 residues. CDR3 amino acids: CASSPDTTNSPLHF. The CDR3 region has the DNA TGTGCCAGCAGCCCCGATACGACAAATTCACCCCTCCACTTT.

This clone was seen once. J is TRBJ2-1 and V is TRBV7-3; TRBD2 matches 13 bases. This CDR3 comprises 21 residues. The V segment lost 0 bases and the J segment 0 bases; nucleotides outside the gene matches: 11. Germline-derived CDR1 and CDR2 are SGHTA and FQGTGA. The CDR3 here is CASSLTTSGREWVSSYNEQFF. DNA for the CDR3: TGTGCCAGCAGCTTAACTACTAGCGGGAGGGAGTGGGTAAGCTCCTACAATGAGCAGTTCTTC. Complete variable domain (other parts from reference TRBV7-3 and TRBJ2-1): GAGVSQTPSNKVTEKGKYVELRCDPISGHTALYWYRQSLGQGPEFLIYFQGTGAADDSGLPNDRFFAVRPEGSVSTLKIQRTERGDSAVYLCASSLTTSGREWVSSYNEQFFGPGTRLTVL.

This clone was seen once. J is TRBJ2-7 and V is TRBV6-2 or TRBV6-3, with D possibly TRBD2 on 6 matching bases. From germline, CDR1 is MNHEY and CDR2 SVGEGT. This CDR3 is built from 17 residues. Trimming removed 5 bases at V and 5 bases at J, with 25 bases between. The DNA of the CDR3 is TGTGCCAGCAGTCCGCGGGGACTCCCAGGAGAGTTCGACGAGCAGTACTTC. Translation gives CASSPRGLPGEFDEQYF.

The CDR3 protein is CASSLEGGEQYF. The CDR3 region has the DNA TGTGCCAGCAGCTTGGAAGGGGGCGAGCAGTACTTC. V and J are TRBV5-6 and TRBJ2-7, with a possible D match to TRBD1 (6 bases). This CDR3 spans 12 amino acids. V lost 0 bases to trimming and J lost 6 bases, with 7 bases between them. The V gene's germline CDR1 is SGHDT and CDR2 YYEEEE.

The CDR3 is CASSTGQGGTYEQYF. In DNA form, the CDR3 reads TGTGCCAGCAGCACGGGACAGGGGGGAACCTACGAGCAGTACTTC. The chain has TRBV6-5 and TRBJ2-7; 11 positions agree with TRBD1. Germline CDR1 is MNHEY and CDR2 is SVGAGI. The V and J ends lost 6 bases and 2 bases, in that order; junction bases with no gene match: 6. This CDR3 spans 15 amino acids.

The chain links TRBV27 to TRBJ2-7; D not resolved. The CDR3 covers 13 residues. V dropped 5 bases and J dropped 5 bases, with 13 bases sitting between them. Germline-derived CDR1 and CDR2 are MNHEY and SMNVEV (reference sequence). CDR3 residues: CASSPLDFDEQYF. CDR3 DNA sequence: TGTGCCAGCAGTCCGCTCGACTTTGACGAGCAGTACTTC.

This chain joins TRBV30 and TRBJ1-2; TRBD1 agrees at 7 bases. The J segment lost 8 bases and the V segment lost 2 bases, leaving 14 bases of the junction unmatched. The CDR3 contains 15 residues. CDR1 and CDR2 (germline): GTSNPN, SVGIG (reference sequence). CDR3 region: CAWSSPLTGYLGYTF. DNA for the CDR3: TGTGCCTGGAGTAGTCCCCTGACAGGGTATCTCGGCTACACCTTC.

The chain's CDR3 is CATSERGMETQYF. CDR3 sequence (DNA): TGTGCCACCAGTGAAAGGGGGATGGAGACCCAGTACTTC. This chain uses TRBV24-1 with TRBJ2-5; D possibly corresponds to TRBD1 (6 bases). The V end lost 4 bases, the J end lost 5 bases, and 10 bases lay between the germline ends. This CDR3 is built from 13 residues. Germline V lookup: CDR1 KGHDR, CDR2 SFDVKD.

J is TRBJ2-1 and V is TRBV11-2; tentative D call: TRBD2 (5 bases). Per the germline V gene, CDR1 is SGHAT and CDR2 is FQNNGV. The V and J ends lost 2 bases and 2 bases respectively, with 19 bases between them. CDR3 length: 18 residues. CDR3 loop: CASSLFGLADPPYNEQFF. The CDR3 nucleotides are TGTGCCAGCAGCTTATTTGGTCTAGCTGACCCCCCCTACAATGAGCAGTTCTTC.

V usage is TRBV18 and J usage is TRBJ2-7; 7 bases align to TRBD2. V lost 3 bases to trimming and J lost 0 bases; unmatched junction nucleotides: 2. Germline-derived CDR1 and CDR2 are KGHSH and LQKENI. The CDR3 is 14 residues long. CDR3 loop: CASSPREASYEQYF. The DNA for the CDR3 is TGTGCCAGCTCACCCCGGGAGGCCTCCTACGAGCAGTACTTC.

This clone was detected only a few times. J is TRBJ1-6 and V is TRBV3-1 (or the pseudogene TRBV3-2); D uncertain. Germline V lookup: CDR1 LGHDT, CDR2 YNNKEL (reference sequence). V lost 1 base and J 8 bases, leaving 6 bases between the germline ends. The CDR3 runs 13 residues. The CDR3 DNA follows: TGTGCCAGCAGCCAAGTGAGGGATTCACCCCTCCACTTT. It is translated as CASSQVRDSPLHF.

This clone was observed a single time. This chain links TRBV11-1 with TRBJ1-1; possible D gene TRBD1, 5 bases. The CDR3 spans 14 residues. Trimming shortened V by 4 bases and J by 1 base, and 10 bases separated the two germline ends. Per germline, CDR1 SGHAT and CDR2 FQDESV (reference sequence). The CDR3 DNA sequence: TGTGCCAGCAGCTCCCGGACACCGAACACTGAAGCTTTCTTT. It specifies CASSSRTPNTEAFF. The full variable domain, rest sourced from reference TRBV11-1 and TRBJ1-1, is EAEVAQSPRYKITEKSQAVAFWCDPISGHATLYWYRQILGQGPELLVQFQDESVVDDSQLPKDRFSAERLKGVDSTLKIQPAELGDSAMYLCASSSRTPNTEAFFGQGTRLTVV.

The gene calls are TRBV7-2 and TRBJ1-2; TRBD1 aligns across 7 bases. The V gene end was trimmed by 5 bases and the J gene end by 7 bases; junction bases not matched to a gene: 13. CDR1 and CDR2 from the germline V gene are SGHTA and FQGNSA. The CDR3 length is 15 residues. CDR3 region: CASSATLGTASGYTF. CDR3 DNA sequence: TGTGCCAGCAGCGCCACCCTTGGGACAGCTAGTGGCTACACCTTC.

This clone was picked up a small number of times. This chain links TRBV13 with TRBJ2-5; 9 bases match TRBD2. The CDR3 is 16 amino acids. The ends lost 1 base at V and 1 base at J; junction bases unmatched: 4. Germline V CDR1 and CDR2: PRHDT, FYEKMQ (reference sequence). The CDR3 reads CASSLVAGVIQETQYF. CDR3 sequence (DNA): TGTGCCAGCAGCTTAGTAGCGGGGGTGATCCAAGAGACCCAGTACTTC.

There are a few counts of this clone. V is TRBV24-1 and J is TRBJ2-1; possibly TRBD2 for D (6 bases). This CDR3 is 15 amino acids long. CDR1 KGHDR and CDR2 SFDVKD come from the germline V gene. V lost 4 bases and J lost 4, with 13 bases in between. CDR3 residues: CATSDPRSGYNEQFF. In DNA form, the CDR3 reads TGTGCCACCAGTGACCCCCGTAGCGGTTACAATGAGCAGTTCTTC.